This TCR beta chain was identified during a study of blood T cell repertoires in COVID-19. Study-level information: Sources were T cells, B-cell-depleted T cells, or PBMCs; the material itself was cDNA or gDNA.

TCRdb keeps only in-frame clones here, not all; method: immunoSEQ multiplex PCR. The sample records 200,000 to 300,000 clones, roughly 80% being singletons. The sequencing sample was made of peripheral blood. The receptor's source is a woman younger than 35 with acute or convalescent COVID-19.

The CDR3 is CASSFDTGELFF. DNA of the CDR3: TGTGCCAGCAGCTTCGACACCGGGGAGCTGTTTTTT. The J gene is TRBJ2-2, the V gene TRBV5-4, with D unclear. The CDR3 has 12 residues. In germline, CDR1 is SGHNT, CDR2 YYREEE (reference sequence). Trimming shortened V by 2 bases and J by 3 bases, and 2 bases separated the two germline ends.